This section outlines one TCR beta chain sequence together with its context. Its antigen is not identified. The method was immunoSEQ multiplex PCR; TCRdb's version includes in-frame clones alone and lacks a portion of them. The sample shows 70,000 to 95,000 clones, 70% to 90% of them seen only once. The data stem from a study of identifying expanded T cells in peripheral blood. General observations from the study: Two-week clone count variance significantly increased as total template count grew.

Germline V gene sequence: CDR1 MNHNS, CDR2 SASEGT. V gave up 7 bases and J gave up 4 bases, with 14 bases separating them. The CDR3 spans 14 residues. J is TRBJ1-5 and V is TRBV6-1; D is perhaps TRBD1 (5 bases). Sequencing input: blood. This receptor was identified in a person aged 18 to 75 in good health. DNA of the CDR3: TGTGCCAGCACGGTTCTCGACAGAAATCAGCCCCAGCATTTT. Translation: CASTVLDRNQPQHF.